The T cell receptor beta chain described here comes from a study of blood T cell repertoires in COVID-19. TCRdb's table, derived via immunoSEQ multiplex PCR, lists solely in-frame clones and lacks some. The table shows approximately 85,000 clones, with approximately 75% occurring only once. Trimming cost V 4 bases and J 5 bases; bases outside gene matches: 12. Germline CDR1 SGHTA, CDR2 FQGNSA. The CDR3 length is 16 residues. The chain joins TRBV7-2 to TRBJ2-7; 9 nucleotides line up with TRBD1. The sequenced material came from peripheral blood. This sequence originates from a human donor in a cohort sampled during active COVID-19. In DNA form, the CDR3 reads TGTGCCAGCAGCTCCTATAACCGGGACAGGGTCAACGAGCAGTACTTC. Its translation: CASSSYNRDRVNEQYF.